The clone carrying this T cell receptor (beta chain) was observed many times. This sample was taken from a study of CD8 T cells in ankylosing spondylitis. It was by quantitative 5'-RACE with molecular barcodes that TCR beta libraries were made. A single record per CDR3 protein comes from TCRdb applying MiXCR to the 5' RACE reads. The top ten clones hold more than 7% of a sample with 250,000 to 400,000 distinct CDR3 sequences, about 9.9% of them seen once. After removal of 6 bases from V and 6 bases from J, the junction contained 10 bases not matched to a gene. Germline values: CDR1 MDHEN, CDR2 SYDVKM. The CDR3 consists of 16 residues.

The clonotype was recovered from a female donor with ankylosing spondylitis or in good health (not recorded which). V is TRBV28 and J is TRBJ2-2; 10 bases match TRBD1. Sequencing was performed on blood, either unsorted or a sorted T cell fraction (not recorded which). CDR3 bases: TGTGCCAGCAGCCGGAACCGGGACAGGGGTCCCGGGGAGCTGTTTTTT. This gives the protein CASSRNRDRGPGELFF.